Here is one TCR beta chain with its context. Its specificity is unknown. The CDR3 is 14 amino acids. Germline CDR1 SGHAT, CDR2 FQDESV (reference sequence). Trimming removed 5 bases from V and 1 base from J, with 11 bases in between. The method was immunoSEQ multiplex PCR; TCRdb's version includes in-frame clones alone and lacks a portion of them. The table records over 9,000 clones, 80% to 85% of them present only once. This entry belongs to a study of chemoradiotherapy in HPV16-positive cancers. In the study overall: Candidate HPV-specific clones and shared TCR motifs came from a couple of HPV16-positive patients.

General observations from the study: Better recurrence-free survival went with HPV-responsive T-cell expansion in HPV16-positive patients. Functional assays defining HPV-specific T cells used only two HPV16-positive patients. Candidate HPV-specific clones and E7-related TCR motifs grew in tumor during treatment.

This clonotype was sampled from a human donor with HPV-associated anogenital cancer. The V call is TRBV11-1, the J call TRBJ1-1; D uncertain. Sequencing was performed on blood, taken from a patient who underwent chemoradiotherapy. DNA for the CDR3: TGTGCCAGCAGCCACCCCCGGGGGAACACTGAAGCTTTCTTT. It is translated as CASSHPRGNTEAFF.